The 5 T cell receptor beta chains given below trace back to one sample, sequenced in a study of cytomegalovirus exposure and HLA in healthy donors. The repertoire was sequenced with immunoSEQ multiplex PCR; TCRdb's copy has only in-frame clones and lacks some. The data contain 100,000 to 150,000 clones, 90% to 97% of them singletons. Sequenced: PBMCs. The receptors shown here come from a man younger than 35 in good health and CMV-seronegative.

The V call is TRBV11-3, the J call TRBJ1-1; tentatively, D is TRBD1 (6 bases). Germline assignment: CDR1 SGHNT and CDR2 YENEEA. The ends were cut back, 5 bases at V and 4 bases at J, with 14 bases in the middle. The CDR3 is made up of 14 amino acids. CDR3 nucleotide sequence: TGTGCCAGCAGCCTTGGTGAACAGGGCACTGAAGCTTTCTTT. Its protein product is CASSLGEQGTEAFF. Together with reference TRBV11-3 and TRBJ1-1, the CDR3 gives the full variable domain: EAGVVQSPRYKIIEKKQPVAFWCNPISGHNTLYWYLQNLGQGPELLIRYENEEAVDDSQLPKDRFSAERLKGVDSTLKIQPAELGDSAVYLCASSLGEQGTEAFFGQGTRLTVV.

The V gene is TRBV11-3, the J gene TRBJ2-7; unclear D gene. Germline CDR1 and CDR2: SGHNT and YENEEA. V was shortened by 5 bases and J by 3 bases, with 11 bases between the two germline ends. The CDR3 loop spans 13 amino acids. CDR3 sequence reads: CASSPLRNYEQYF. The DNA of the CDR3 is TGTGCCAGCAGCCCTCTCAGGAACTACGAGCAGTACTTC. Together with reference TRBV11-3 and TRBJ2-7, the CDR3 gives the full variable domain: EAGVVQSPRYKIIEKKQPVAFWCNPISGHNTLYWYLQNLGQGPELLIRYENEEAVDDSQLPKDRFSAERLKGVDSTLKIQPAELGDSAVYLCASSPLRNYEQYFGPGTRLTVT.

The chain combines TRBV15 with TRBJ2-1; no reliable D call. Germline loops: CDR1 LNHNV, CDR2 YYDKDF (reference sequence). This CDR3 has 19 amino acids. V lost 0 bases, J lost 0 bases, and 18 bases lay in between. The CDR3 loop reads CATSRDRTRLADSYNEQFF. CDR3 sequence (DNA): TGTGCCACCAGCAGAGACCGTACCCGACTGGCGGACTCCTACAATGAGCAGTTCTTC.

In this sample, this clone turned up a few times. The rearrangement links TRBV5-1 to TRBJ2-2; the D gene is possibly TRBD1 (5 bases). The V end lost 3 bases, the J end lost 4 bases, and 13 bases lay between the germline ends. This CDR3 spans 15 amino acids. The V gene's germline CDR1 is SGHRS and CDR2 YFSETQ. In DNA form, the CDR3 reads TGCGCCAGCAGCTCAACCACAGGATCCACCGGGGAGCTGTTTTTT. Protein product: CASSSTTGSTGELFF.

The chain combines TRBV11-1 with TRBJ2-1, with 7 bases fitting TRBD1. Germline loops: CDR1 SGHAT, CDR2 FQDESV (reference sequence). V lost 5 bases, J lost 8 bases, and 9 bases stayed unmatched. The CDR3 totals 14 residues. CDR3 DNA: TGTGCCAGCAGCCGAGAGTACAGGGGCGATGAGCAGTTCTTC. Translated, it gives CASSREYRGDEQFF.